This entry lists 20 T cell receptor beta chains sequenced from one sample in a study of regulatory T cells in long-lasting Graves disease. The time point: newly diagnosed GD, antithyroid drugs for less than 3 months. Researchers made the TCR library from RNA that was extracted from PBMCs. HTBI primers from iRepertoire and Arm-PCR of CDR3 regions yielded the TCR beta libraries. TCRdb re-analysed the multiplex PCR reads in MiXCR, keeping a single row per CDR3 protein. The table includes roughly 400,000 distinct CDR3 sequences, roughly 17% detected once. The same data also went into a second study, on T cells in Graves' hyperthyroidism and ophthalmopathy.

The sequencing here drew on peripheral blood mononuclear cells (PBMCs), taken at new diagnosis, from a patient treated with antithyroid drugs. The receptors here all came from a woman aged 18-30 years with Graves disease.

Many counts were recorded for this clonotype. V is TRBV12-3 or TRBV12-4 and J is TRBJ2-3, with TRBD2 identical over 7 bases. The V segment lost 1 base and the J segment 2 bases; nucleotides outside the gene matches: 6. The CDR3 length is 16 residues. CDR3 coding DNA: TGTGCCAGCAGTTTAGTTCTAGCGGAGGACACAGATACGCAGTATTTT. Translation gives CASSLVLAEDTDTQYF.

This clonotype has ten or more counts. The chain has TRBV12-3 or TRBV12-4 and TRBJ1-2, with D unclear. The CDR3 has 13 residues. Trimming removed 1 base at V and 3 bases at J, with 6 bases between. CDR3 DNA sequence: TGTGCCAGCAGTTTAGGGAGGGACTATGGCTACACCTTC. Protein product: CASSLGRDYGYTF.

The V and J genes are TRBV6-5 and TRBJ2-5; D gene unclear. The CDR3 totals 14 residues. CDR1 and CDR2 from the germline V gene are MNHEY and SVGAGI. The V end was cut by 0 bases, the J end by 5 bases, with 10 bases between. The CDR3: CASSYSMNGETQYF. The CDR3 bases are TGTGCCAGCAGTTACTCCATGAACGGGGAGACCCAGTACTTC.

Ten or more counts support this clonotype. The V and J genes are TRBV2 and TRBJ2-1, with D possibly TRBD1 on 5 matching bases. The CDR3 is 13 residues long. Germline assignment: CDR1 SNHLY and CDR2 FYNNEI. V dropped 2 bases and J dropped 9 bases, with 11 bases sitting between them. The DNA of the CDR3 is TGTGCCAGCAGTGAACTTCTTCAGGGTGAGCAGTTCTTC. This codes for CASSELLQGEQFF.

This clonotype has ten or more counts. The rearrangement joins TRBV29-1 to TRBJ2-1; no clear D gene. V shed 6 bases and J shed 0 bases, with 15 bases lying between them. CDR1 is SQVTM and CDR2 is ANQGSEA in the germline V gene. The CDR3 runs 15 residues. The CDR3 loop reads CSVPPGQSSYNEQFF. The CDR3 nucleotides read TGCAGCGTGCCACCGGGCCAGAGCTCCTACAATGAGCAGTTCTTC.

A remark on this clonotype: This may be a read error, as it is one base from a much larger clone. The chain recombines TRBV6-5 with TRBJ2-3, with 7 bases identical to TRBD1. The germline V gene encodes CDR1 MNHEY and CDR2 SVGAGI. There are 14 residues in the CDR3. Here the CDR3 reads CASSYSKGTDMQYF. In nucleotides, the CDR3 is TGTGCCAGCAGTTACTCGAAAGGGACAGATATGCAGTATTTT.

The J gene is TRBJ2-1, the V gene TRBV6-5; maybe TRBD2 (6 bases). Germline values: CDR1 MNHEY, CDR2 SVGAGI. The CDR3 length is 17 residues. Trimming took 2 bases from V and 4 from J, leaving 18 bases between them. The CDR3 region has the DNA TGTGCCAGCAGTTACCCCCAATTGGGACTGGAATACAATGAGCAGTTCTTC. Translation gives CASSYPQLGLEYNEQFF.

The genes are TRBV20-1 and TRBJ1-5; 10 bases align to TRBD1. CDR3 length equals 16 residues. V trimming: 0 bases; J trimming: 5 bases; junction bases outside the gene matches: 7. Per germline, CDR1 DFQATT and CDR2 SNEGSKA (reference sequence). CDR3 DNA: TGCAGTGCTAGAGATCCCGGGACAGGGGCGGATCAGCCCCAGCATTTT. Translating gives CSARDPGTGADQPQHF.

Concerning this clonotype itself: Its ends do not fully match the called genes, so a read error is possible. The rearrangement joins TRBV7-9 to TRBJ2-3; possibly TRBD1 or TRBD2 for D (5 bases each). CDR1 SEHNR and CDR2 FQNEAQ come from the germline V gene (reference sequence). This CDR3 contains 13 residues. Here the CDR3 DNA reads TGTGCCTCGGACCGGGGCAGTATAGATGCGCAGTATTTT. This codes for CASDRGSIDAQYF.

The V gene is TRBV11-2, the J gene TRBJ1-5; D ambiguous. The CDR3 totals 13 residues. Germline CDR1 and CDR2: SGHAT and FQNNGV. V was shortened by 6 bases and J by 3 bases, with 9 bases between the two germline ends. CDR3 amino acids: CASSLDLNQPQHF. The CDR3 DNA reads as TGTGCCAGCAGTTTGGACCTCAATCAGCCCCAGCATTTT.

There are many counts of this clonotype. The rearrangement joins TRBV18 to TRBJ1-2; D not certain. The CDR3 loop spans 17 amino acids. Germline CDR1 is KGHSH and CDR2 is LQKENI. The V gene lost 3 bases and the J gene lost 0 bases, with 17 bases spanning the gap. In DNA form, the CDR3 reads TGTGCCAGCTCACCGATAGGAAATTCGAATACTAACTATGGCTACACCTTC. The encoded protein is CASSPIGNSNTNYGYTF.

This clonotype was counted ten times or more. This chain links TRBV3-1 with TRBJ2-1; no definite D call. The V gene's germline CDR1 is LGHDT and CDR2 YNNKEL (reference sequence). The CDR3 is 15 residues long. V shed 0 bases and J shed 1 base, with 7 bases lying between them. The CDR3 loop is CASSQEVGSYNEQFF. CDR3 bases: TGTGCCAGCAGCCAAGAGGTGGGGTCCTACAATGAGCAGTTCTTC.

This clonotype was counted only a few times. The chain carries TRBV7-2 and TRBJ1-2, with 8 bases that match TRBD1. This CDR3 spans 18 amino acids. Germline CDR1 is SGHTA and CDR2 is FQGNSA. V was pared by 5 bases and J by 4 bases, with 18 bases of the junction left unmatched. The CDR3 DNA follows: TGTGCCAGCAGCCCACCCTCATCGTGGGACAGGCTTTCCTATGGCTACACCTTC. It encodes CASSPPSSWDRLSYGYTF.

This clonotype was counted between two and nine times. The chain uses TRBV6-1 and TRBJ2-2, with TRBD1 as a possible D gene (6 bases). The CDR3 is made up of 14 amino acids. CDR1 is MNHNS and CDR2 is SASEGT in the germline V gene. The germline V and J ends were trimmed by 8 bases and 0 bases, with 10 bases remaining between them. The DNA for the CDR3 is TGTGCCAGCGATCGGACAGCGAACACCGGGGAGCTGTTTTTT. Its protein product is CASDRTANTGELFF.

This clonotype was counted ten times or more. The rearrangement links TRBV11-2 to TRBJ2-3; D is possibly TRBD2 (6 bases). The CDR3 has 17 residues. The germline gives CDR1 SGHAT, CDR2 FQNNGV. V was clipped by 2 bases and J by 0 bases, with 15 bases between them. The CDR3 DNA is TGTGCCAGCAGCTTAAGATTCGGAGGGCTTAGCACAGATACGCAGTATTTT. Amino acids: CASSLRFGGLSTDTQYF. Supplemented by reference TRBV11-2 and TRBJ2-3, the full variable domain reads EAGVAQSPRYKIIEKRQSVAFWCNPISGHATLYWYQQILGQGPKLLIQFQNNGVVDDSQLPKDRFSAERLKGVDSTLKIQPAKLEDSAVYLCASSLRFGGLSTDTQYFGPGTRLTVL.

This clonotype has ten or more counts. The chain links TRBV28 to TRBJ1-2; TRBD1 might be the D (6 bases). Between the trimmed V and J ends, which lost 7 bases and 8 bases, there was a span of 20 bases. Germline-derived CDR1 and CDR2 are MDHEN and SYDVKM. The CDR3 length is 14 residues. DNA of the CDR3: TGTGCCAGCACCAACGGGGGGGGCCTACGGGGCTACACCTTC. It specifies CASTNGGGLRGYTF.

This chain joins TRBV10-2 and TRBJ2-1; D may be TRBD2 (6 bases). The CDR3 has 16 residues. CDR1 WSHSY and CDR2 SAAADI come from the germline V gene. The V and J ends lost 2 bases and 6 bases respectively, with 17 bases between them. CDR3 in DNA: TGCGCCAGCAGTGAGATCCTCGCGGGATGGGGCAATGAGCAGTTCTTC. The encoded protein is CASSEILAGWGNEQFF.

The sample holds many counts of this clonotype. The chain uses TRBV20-1 and TRBJ1-1, with D maybe TRBD1 (6 bases). V was shortened by 6 bases and J by 1 base, with 15 bases between the two germline ends. The CDR3 extends over 14 amino acids. CDR1 is DFQATT and CDR2 is SNEGSKA in the germline V gene (reference sequence). DNA for the CDR3: TGCAGTGCAGCCGGACGGACAGAGAACACTGAAGCTTTCTTT. Translating it yields CSAAGRTENTEAFF.

The chain links TRBV30 to TRBJ2-7; the D gene is possibly TRBD1 (5 bases). Trimming cost V 2 bases and J 2 bases, with 7 bases left between them. CDR3 length equals 12 residues. CDR1 GTSNPN and CDR2 SVGIG come from the germline V gene (reference sequence). CDR3 sequence: CAWSLRAYEQYF. The CDR3 nucleotides read TGTGCCTGGAGTCTCAGGGCCTACGAGCAGTACTTC. Full variable domain (outside the CDR3, taken from reference TRBV30 and TRBJ2-7): SQTIHQWPATLVQPVGSPLSLECTVEGTSNPNLYWYRQAAGRGLQLLFYSVGIGQISSEVPQNLSASRPQDRQFILSSKKLLLSDSGFYLCAWSLRAYEQYFGPGTRLTVT.

CDR3 DNA: TGTGCCAGCCGAAGGGACAATAGCAATCAGCCCCAGCATTTT. This translates into CASRRDNSNQPQHF. The chain recombines TRBV6-1 with TRBJ1-5; tentative D call: TRBD1 (6 bases). Trimming left V 8 bases short and J 0 bases short, with 11 bases between. The length of the CDR3 is 14 residues. The V gene's germline CDR1 is MNHNS and CDR2 SASEGT.